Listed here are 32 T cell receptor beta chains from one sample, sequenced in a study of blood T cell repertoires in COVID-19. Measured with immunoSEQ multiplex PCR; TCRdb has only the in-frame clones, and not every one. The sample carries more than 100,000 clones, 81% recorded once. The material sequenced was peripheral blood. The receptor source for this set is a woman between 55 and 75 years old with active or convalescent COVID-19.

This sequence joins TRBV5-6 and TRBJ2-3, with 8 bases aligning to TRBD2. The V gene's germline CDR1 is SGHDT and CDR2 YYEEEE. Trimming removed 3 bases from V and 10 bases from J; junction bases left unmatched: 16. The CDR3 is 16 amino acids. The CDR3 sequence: CASSSPRRGGSLAQYF. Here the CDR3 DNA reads TGTGCCAGCAGCTCCCCGCGGCGCGGGGGGTCCCTGGCGCAGTATTTT. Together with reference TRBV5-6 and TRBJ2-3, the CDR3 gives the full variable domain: DAGVTQSPTHLIKTRGQQVTLRCSPKSGHDTVSWYQQALGQGPQFIFQYYEEEERQRGNFPDRFSGHQFPNYSSELNVNALLLGDSALYLCASSSPRRGGSLAQYFGPGTRLTVL.

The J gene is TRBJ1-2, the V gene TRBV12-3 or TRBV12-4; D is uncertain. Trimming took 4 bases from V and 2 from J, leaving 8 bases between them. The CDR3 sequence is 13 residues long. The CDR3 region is CASSSGNNYGYTF. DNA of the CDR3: TGTGCCAGCAGTTCGGGAAACAACTATGGCTACACCTTC.

The CDR3 coding sequence is TGTGCCAGTAGTTGGGGGAGGGACAATGAGCAGTTCTTC. This gives the protein CASSWGRDNEQFF. The J gene is TRBJ2-1, the V gene TRBV19; 7 bases line up with TRBD2. The CDR3 is made up of 13 amino acids. Looked up from germline, CDR1 is LNHDA and CDR2 is SQIVND (reference sequence). Losses at the gene ends were 5 bases for V and 5 bases for J; bases not matched to a gene: 3.

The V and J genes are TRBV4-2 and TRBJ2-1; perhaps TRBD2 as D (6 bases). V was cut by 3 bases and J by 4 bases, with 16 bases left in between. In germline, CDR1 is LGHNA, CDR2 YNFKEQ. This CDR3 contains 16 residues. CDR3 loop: CASSHRAGSPYNEQFF. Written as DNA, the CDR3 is TGTGCCAGCAGCCACAGGGCCGGGAGTCCTTACAATGAGCAGTTCTTC.

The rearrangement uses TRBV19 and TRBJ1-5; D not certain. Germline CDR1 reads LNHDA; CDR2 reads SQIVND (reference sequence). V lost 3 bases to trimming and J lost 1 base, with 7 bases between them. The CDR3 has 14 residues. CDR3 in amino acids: CASSIMESNQPQHF. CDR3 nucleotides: TGTGCCAGTAGTATTATGGAGAGCAATCAGCCCCAGCATTTT. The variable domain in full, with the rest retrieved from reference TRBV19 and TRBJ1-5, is DGGITQSPKYLFRKEGQNVTLSCEQNLNHDAMYWYRQDPGQGLRLIYYSQIVNDFQKGDIAEGYSVSREKKESFPLTVTSAQKNPTAFYLCASSIMESNQPQHFGDGTRLSIL.

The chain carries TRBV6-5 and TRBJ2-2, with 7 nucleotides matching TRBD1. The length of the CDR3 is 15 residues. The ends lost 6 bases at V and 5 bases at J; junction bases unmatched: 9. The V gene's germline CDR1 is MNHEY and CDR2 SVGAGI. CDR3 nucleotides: TGTGCCAGCAGGGATAGGGGGCACGAAACCGGGGAGCTGTTTTTT. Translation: CASRDRGHETGELFF.

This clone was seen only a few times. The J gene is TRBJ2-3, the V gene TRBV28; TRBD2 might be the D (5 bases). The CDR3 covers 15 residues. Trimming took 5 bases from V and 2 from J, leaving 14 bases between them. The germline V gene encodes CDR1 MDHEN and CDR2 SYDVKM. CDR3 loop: CASSPPDGLTDTQYF. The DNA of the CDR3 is TGTGCCAGCAGTCCACCCGACGGACTCACAGATACGCAGTATTTT.

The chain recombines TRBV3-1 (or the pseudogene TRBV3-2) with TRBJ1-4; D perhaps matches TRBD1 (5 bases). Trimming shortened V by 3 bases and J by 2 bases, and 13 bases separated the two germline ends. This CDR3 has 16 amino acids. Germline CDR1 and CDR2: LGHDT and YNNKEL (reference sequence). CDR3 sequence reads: CASSQGRGLTNEKLFF. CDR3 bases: TGTGCCAGCAGCCAGGGAAGGGGCCTTACTAATGAAAAACTGTTTTTT.

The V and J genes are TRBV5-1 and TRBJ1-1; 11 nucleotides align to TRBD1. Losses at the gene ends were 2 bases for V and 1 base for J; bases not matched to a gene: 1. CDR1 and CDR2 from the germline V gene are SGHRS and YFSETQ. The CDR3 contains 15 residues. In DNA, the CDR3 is TGCGCCAGCAGCTTAGGGACAGGGGGGAACACTGAAGCTTTCTTT. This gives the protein CASSLGTGGNTEAFF.

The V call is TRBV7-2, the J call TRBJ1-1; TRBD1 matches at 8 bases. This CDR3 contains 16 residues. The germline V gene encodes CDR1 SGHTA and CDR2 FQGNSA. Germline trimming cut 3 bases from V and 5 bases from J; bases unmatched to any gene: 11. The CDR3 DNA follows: TGTGCCAGCAGCTTCTTAGGACAGGGATTGTTGACTGAAGCTTTCTTT. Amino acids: CASSFLGQGLLTEAFF.

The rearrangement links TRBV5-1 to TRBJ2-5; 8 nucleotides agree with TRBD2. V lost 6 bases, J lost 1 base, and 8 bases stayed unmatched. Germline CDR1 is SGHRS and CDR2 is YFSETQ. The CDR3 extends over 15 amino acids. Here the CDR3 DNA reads TGCGCCAGCACCCCTAGCGGGTCCTTCCAAGAGACCCAGTACTTC. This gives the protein CASTPSGSFQETQYF.

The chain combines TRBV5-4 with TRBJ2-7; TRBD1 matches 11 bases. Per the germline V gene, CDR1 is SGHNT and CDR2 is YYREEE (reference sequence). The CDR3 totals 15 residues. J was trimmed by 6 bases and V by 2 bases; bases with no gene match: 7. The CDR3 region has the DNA TGTGCCAGCAGCTTTCCGGGACAGGGGGTCGGCGAGCAGTACGTC. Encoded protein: CASSFPGQGVGEQYV.

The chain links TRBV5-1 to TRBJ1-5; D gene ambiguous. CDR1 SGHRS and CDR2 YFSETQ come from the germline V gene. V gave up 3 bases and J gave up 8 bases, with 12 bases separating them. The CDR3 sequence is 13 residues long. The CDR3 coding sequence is TGCGCCAGCAGCTCCCTCCCCAGCGAGCCCCAGCATTTT. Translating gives CASSSLPSEPQHF.

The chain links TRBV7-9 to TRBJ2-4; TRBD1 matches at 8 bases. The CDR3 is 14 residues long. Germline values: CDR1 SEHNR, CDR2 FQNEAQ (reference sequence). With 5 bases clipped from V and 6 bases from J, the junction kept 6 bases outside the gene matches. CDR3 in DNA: TGTGCCAGCAGCCTGGACAGGGAGATAAACATTCAGTACTTC. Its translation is CASSLDREINIQYF.

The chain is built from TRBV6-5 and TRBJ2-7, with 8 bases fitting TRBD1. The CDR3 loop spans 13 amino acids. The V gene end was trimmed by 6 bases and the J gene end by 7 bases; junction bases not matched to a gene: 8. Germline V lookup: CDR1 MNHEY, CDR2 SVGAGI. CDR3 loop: CASRPQGAREQYV. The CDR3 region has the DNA TGTGCCAGCAGACCCCAGGGGGCGAGAGAGCAGTACGTC.

CDR3 residues: CASSLSTGSGANVLTF. The CDR3 coding sequence is TGTGCCAGCAGTTTGTCGACAGGCTCTGGGGCCAACGTCCTGACTTTC. V gene TRBV28 combines with J gene TRBJ2-6; D might be TRBD1 (6 bases). The V gene lost 3 bases and the J gene lost 0 bases, with 9 bases spanning the gap. The germline V gene has CDR1 MDHEN and CDR2 SYDVKM. The CDR3 consists of 16 residues. The entire variable domain, with the rest obtained from reference TRBV28 and TRBJ2-6, is as follows: DVKVTQSSRYLVKRTGEKVFLECVQDMDHENMFWYRQDPGLGLRLIYFSYDVKMKEKGDIPEGYSVSREKKERFSLILESASTNQTSMYLCASSLSTGSGANVLTFGAGSRLTVL.

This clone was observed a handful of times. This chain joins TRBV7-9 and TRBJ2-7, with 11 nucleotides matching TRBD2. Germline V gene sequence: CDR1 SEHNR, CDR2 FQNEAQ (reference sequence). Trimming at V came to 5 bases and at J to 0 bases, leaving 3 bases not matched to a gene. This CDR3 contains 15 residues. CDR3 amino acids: CASSRGLADSYEQYF. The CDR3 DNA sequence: TGTGCCAGCAGCAGGGGACTAGCGGACTCCTACGAGCAGTACTTC.

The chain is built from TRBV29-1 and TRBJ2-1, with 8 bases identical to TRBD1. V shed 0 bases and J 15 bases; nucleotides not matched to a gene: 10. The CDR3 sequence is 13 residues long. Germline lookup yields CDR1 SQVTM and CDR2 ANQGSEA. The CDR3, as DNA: TGCAGCGTTGAAGATCGAAGGGACAGGATGCCGTTCTTC. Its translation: CSVEDRRDRMPFF.

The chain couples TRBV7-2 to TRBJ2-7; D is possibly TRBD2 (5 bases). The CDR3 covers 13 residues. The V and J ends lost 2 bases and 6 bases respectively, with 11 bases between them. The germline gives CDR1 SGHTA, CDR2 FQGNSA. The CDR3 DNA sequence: TGTGCCAGCAGCTTATTCGAAGAGGGCGAGCAGTACTTC. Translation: CASSLFEEGEQYF.

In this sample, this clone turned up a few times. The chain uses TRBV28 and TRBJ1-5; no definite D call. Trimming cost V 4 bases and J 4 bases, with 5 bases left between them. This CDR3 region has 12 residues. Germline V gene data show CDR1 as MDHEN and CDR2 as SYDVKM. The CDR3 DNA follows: TGTGCCAGCAGTTCCCAGAATCAGCCCCAGCATTTT. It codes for CASSSQNQPQHF.

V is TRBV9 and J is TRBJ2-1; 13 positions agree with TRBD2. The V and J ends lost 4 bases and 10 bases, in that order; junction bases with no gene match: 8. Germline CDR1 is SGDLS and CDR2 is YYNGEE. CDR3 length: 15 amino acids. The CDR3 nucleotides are TGTGCCAGCAGCCCCGGACTAGCGGGAGCGAGGGAGCAGTTCTTC. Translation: CASSPGLAGAREQFF.

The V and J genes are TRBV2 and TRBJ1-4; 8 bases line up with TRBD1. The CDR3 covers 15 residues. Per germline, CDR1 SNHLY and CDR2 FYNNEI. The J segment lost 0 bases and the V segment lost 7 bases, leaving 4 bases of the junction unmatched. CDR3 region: CASTSQGATNEKLFF. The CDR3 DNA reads TGTGCCAGCACCTCACAGGGGGCAACTAATGAAAAACTGTTTTTT. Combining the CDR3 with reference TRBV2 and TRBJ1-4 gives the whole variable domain EPEVTQTPSHQVTQMGQEVILRCVPISNHLYFYWYRQILGQKVEFLVSFYNNEISEKSEIFDDQFSVERPDGSNFTLKIRSTKLEDSAMYFCASTSQGATNEKLFFGSGTQLSVL.

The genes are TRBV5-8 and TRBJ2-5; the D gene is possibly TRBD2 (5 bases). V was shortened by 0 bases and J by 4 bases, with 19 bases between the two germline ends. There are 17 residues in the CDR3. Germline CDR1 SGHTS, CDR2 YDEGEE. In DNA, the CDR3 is TGTGCCAGCAGCTTGGGCGGCGGTCACGGGAAGGGAGAGACCCAGTACTTC. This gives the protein CASSLGGGHGKGETQYF.

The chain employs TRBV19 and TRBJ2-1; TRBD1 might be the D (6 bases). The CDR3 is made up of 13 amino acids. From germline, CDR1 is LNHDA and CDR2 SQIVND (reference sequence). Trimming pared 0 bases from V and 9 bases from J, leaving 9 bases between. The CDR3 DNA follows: TGTGCCAGTAGTATAGAAAGGGGGACTGAGCAGTTCTTC. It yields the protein CASSIERGTEQFF.

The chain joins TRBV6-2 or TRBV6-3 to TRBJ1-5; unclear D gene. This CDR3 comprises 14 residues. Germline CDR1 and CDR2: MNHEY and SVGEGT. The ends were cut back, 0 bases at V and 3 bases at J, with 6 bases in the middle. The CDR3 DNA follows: TGTGCCAGCAGTTACTCGACTCTCAATCAGCCCCAGCATTTT. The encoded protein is CASSYSTLNQPQHF.

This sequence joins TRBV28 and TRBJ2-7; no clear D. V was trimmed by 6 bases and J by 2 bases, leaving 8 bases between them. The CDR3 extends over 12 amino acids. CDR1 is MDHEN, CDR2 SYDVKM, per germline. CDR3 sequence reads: CASSEETYEQYF. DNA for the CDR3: TGTGCCAGCAGCGAAGAGACCTACGAGCAGTACTTC.

In nucleotides, the CDR3 is TGTGCCAGCAGCCAGGGACACCCCGAATCCGGAAACACCATATATTTT. It translates to CASSQGHPESGNTIYF. The chain employs TRBV7-9 and TRBJ1-3; D possibly corresponds to TRBD1 (6 bases). Germline V lookup: CDR1 SEHNR, CDR2 FQNEAQ (reference sequence). This CDR3 has 16 amino acids. The V end was cut by 5 bases, the J end by 4 bases, with 18 bases between.

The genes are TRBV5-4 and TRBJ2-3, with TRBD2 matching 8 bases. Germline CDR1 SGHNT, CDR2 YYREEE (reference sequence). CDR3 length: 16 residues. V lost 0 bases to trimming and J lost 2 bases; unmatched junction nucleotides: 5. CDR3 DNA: TGTGCCAGCAGCTTGGAGGGCGGGGGGTACACAGATACGCAGTATTTT. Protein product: CASSLEGGGYTDTQYF.

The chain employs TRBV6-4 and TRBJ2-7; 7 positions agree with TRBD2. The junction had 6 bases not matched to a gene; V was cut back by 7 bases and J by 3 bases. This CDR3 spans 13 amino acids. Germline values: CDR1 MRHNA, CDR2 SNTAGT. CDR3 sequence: CASTGLVDYEQYV. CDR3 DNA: TGTGCCAGCACCGGACTAGTAGACTACGAGCAGTACGTC.

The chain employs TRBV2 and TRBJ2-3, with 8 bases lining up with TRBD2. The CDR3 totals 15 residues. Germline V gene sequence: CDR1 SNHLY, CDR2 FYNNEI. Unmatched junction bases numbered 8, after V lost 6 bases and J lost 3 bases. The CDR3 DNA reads TGTGCCAGCAGAAGGGTAGGCGGGGGGACAGATACGCAGTATTTT. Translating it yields CASRRVGGGTDTQYF.

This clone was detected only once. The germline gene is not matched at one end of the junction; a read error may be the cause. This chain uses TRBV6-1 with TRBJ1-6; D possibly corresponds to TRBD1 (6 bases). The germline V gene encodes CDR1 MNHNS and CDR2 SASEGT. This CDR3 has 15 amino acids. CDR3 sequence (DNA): TGTGCCAGCAGCGAAGCCCGCAGGGGAAATTCACCCCTCCACTTT. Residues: CASSEARRGNSPLHF.

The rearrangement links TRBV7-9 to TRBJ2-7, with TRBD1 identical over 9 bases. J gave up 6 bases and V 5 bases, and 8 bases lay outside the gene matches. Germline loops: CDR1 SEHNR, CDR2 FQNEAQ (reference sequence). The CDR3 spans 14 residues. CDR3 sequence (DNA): TGTGCCAGCAGCCCCTCCGGGACAGGGACCGAGCAGTACTTC. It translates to CASSPSGTGTEQYF. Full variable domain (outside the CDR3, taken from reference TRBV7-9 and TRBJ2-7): DTGVSQNPRHKITKRGQNVTFRCDPISEHNRLYWYRQTLGQGPEFLTYFQNEAQLEKSRLLSDRFSAERPKGSFSTLEIQRTEQGDSAMYLCASSPSGTGTEQYFGPGTRLTVT.